The next 13 T cell receptor beta chains were all read from a single sample in a study of metastatic and nonmetastatic thyroid tumors. No patient received treatment before thyroid surgery. TCRdb reprocessed the PCR reads via MiXCR. This sample has over 20,000 clones, with under 35% found just once. Sequences were obtained from blood. The receptors were sampled from a female donor with papillary thyroid cancer or a benign thyroid nodule (not recorded which). Some clones in this sample may be carry-over from other donors' samples.

The V gene is TRBV7-9, the J gene TRBJ2-7, with TRBD2 matching 12 bases. The CDR3 sequence is 14 residues long. Germline lookup yields CDR1 SEHNR and CDR2 FQNEAQ (reference sequence). V lost 7 bases and J lost 7; bases outside the gene matches: 8. This CDR3 is CASIPSGRAAEQYF. CDR3 coding DNA: TGTGCCAGCATCCCTAGCGGGAGGGCCGCTGAGCAGTACTTC. The entire variable domain, with the rest obtained from reference TRBV7-9 and TRBJ2-7, is as follows: DTGVSQNPRHKITKRGQNVTFRCDPISEHNRLYWYRQTLGQGPEFLTYFQNEAQLEKSRLLSDRFSAERPKGSFSTLEIQRTEQGDSAMYLCASIPSGRAAEQYFGPGTRLTVT.

The chain combines TRBV11-2 with TRBJ2-3, with 11 bases that match TRBD2. V lost 6 bases and J lost 5; bases outside the gene matches: 13. From germline, CDR1 is SGHAT and CDR2 FQNNGV. The CDR3 has 17 amino acids. DNA for the CDR3: TGTGCCAGCAGGGGGCCCTTAGCGGGAGGGCCGTTAGATACGCAGTATTTT. This translates into CASRGPLAGGPLDTQYF.

This clone is medium-sized in the sample. This chain connects TRBV2 to TRBJ2-7; TRBD1 agrees at 7 bases. J lost 5 bases, V lost 7 bases, and 8 bases had no gene match. Per the germline V gene, CDR1 is SNHLY and CDR2 is FYNNEI. CDR3 size: 13 residues. CDR3 coding DNA: TGTGCCAGCAAGCTACAGGGGAGCAACGAGCAGTACTTC. Translation gives CASKLQGSNEQYF.

This clone was recorded at least ten times. A much larger clonotype is one base distant, so this may be a read error. This chain connects TRBV5-8 to TRBJ2-7; 7 bases map to TRBD1. The germline V gene encodes CDR1 SGHTS and CDR2 YDEGEE. CDR3 length equals 14 residues. The CDR3 DNA sequence: TGTGCCAGCATCTTGTTAGGGGGCCCCTACGAGCAGTACTTC. This sequence encodes CASILLGGPYEQYF.

This clone has ten or more counts. The chain is built from TRBV25-1 and TRBJ2-3, with TRBD2 matching over 12 bases. Trimming removed 1 base from V and 6 bases from J; junction bases left unmatched: 8. Germline V gives CDR1 MGHDK, CDR2 SYGVNS. The CDR3 length is 17 residues. The CDR3 DNA is TGTGCCAGCAGTGAATTCCCACTAGCGGGGGGTGGGGATACGCAGTATTTT. This encodes CASSEFPLAGGGDTQYF.

This clone was counted at least ten times. In DNA, the CDR3 is TGTGCCAGCAGCTTAGTTGGACGGACGCACAATGAGCAGTTCTTC. As protein: CASSLVGRTHNEQFF. The chain has TRBV7-8 and TRBJ2-1, with D hard to call. Germline lookup yields CDR1 SGHVS and CDR2 FQNEAQ. V was clipped by 1 base and J by 5 bases, with 12 bases between them. This CDR3 comprises 15 residues.

The V gene is TRBV11-1, the J gene TRBJ1-5; 7 bases are a match to TRBD1. The germline V gene encodes CDR1 SGHAT and CDR2 FQDESV (reference sequence). CDR3 size: 13 residues. J gave up 4 bases and V 5 bases, and 2 bases lay outside the gene matches. CDR3 amino acids: CASSVTGNQPQHF. For the CDR3, the DNA is TGTGCCAGCAGCGTGACAGGGAATCAGCCCCAGCATTTT.

This clone was picked up one time. This may come from a read error, since a much larger clone is one base off. The chain employs TRBV11-2 and TRBJ2-7; unclear D gene. The CDR3 is made up of 14 amino acids. The germline V gene encodes CDR1 SGHAT and CDR2 FQNNGV. The CDR3 DNA reads as TGTGCCAGCATCCAACCCGGGCAGACATACGAGCAGTGCTTC. Amino acids: CASIQPGQTYEQCF. The entire variable domain, with the rest obtained from reference TRBV11-2 and TRBJ2-7, is as follows: EAGVAQSPRYKIIEKRQSVAFWCNPISGHATLYWYQQILGQGPKLLIQFQNNGVVDDSQLPKDRFSAERLKGVDSTLKIQPAKLEDSAVYLCASIQPGQTYEQCFGPGTRLTVT.

This clone has more than one count but fewer than ten. This chain uses TRBV12-3 or TRBV12-4 with TRBJ1-5; D may be TRBD1 (6 bases). Trimming left V 4 bases short and J 0 bases short, with 13 bases between. The CDR3 has 16 residues. The CDR3 DNA follows: TGTGCCAGCAGTTCTAGGACAGCGTATAGCAATCAGCCCCAGCATTTT. Amino acid sequence: CASSSRTAYSNQPQHF.

This clone was seen more than once but under ten times. This chain uses TRBV28 with TRBJ2-1, with 8 bases fitting TRBD1. Unmatched junction bases numbered 17, after V lost 6 bases and J lost 16 bases. The CDR3 is 14 residues long. Germline V gene sequence: CDR1 MDHEN, CDR2 SYDVKM. The CDR3 protein is CASSRQGYDLYIFF. DNA of the CDR3: TGTGCCAGCAGCCGACAGGGGTACGACCTGTACATTTTCTTC.

This clone appeared a single time. J is TRBJ2-2 and V is TRBV7-8, with 8 nucleotides matching TRBD2. The ends lost 5 bases at V and 4 bases at J; junction bases unmatched: 9. This CDR3 is 16 amino acids long. Germline V lookup: CDR1 SGHVS, CDR2 FQNEAQ. The CDR3 sequence is CASSLTGTRSTGELFF. The CDR3 DNA sequence: TGTGCCAGCAGCCTCACCGGGACTAGAAGCACCGGGGAGCTGTTTTTT.

By proportion, this clone is medium-sized. The chain employs TRBV20-1 and TRBJ2-5, with 8 nucleotides matching TRBD2. The CDR3 spans 15 residues. After removal of 0 bases from V and 5 bases from J, the junction contained 8 bases not matched to a gene. Germline CDR1 and CDR2: DFQATT and SNEGSKA (reference sequence). The CDR3 DNA sequence: TGCAGTGCTAGAGATACGGGAGGGCTTGGGGAGACCCAGTACTTC. Protein product: CSARDTGGLGETQYF.

By sample fraction, this clone is medium-sized (0.01 to 0.1%). The V and J genes are TRBV28 and TRBJ2-7; maybe TRBD1 (6 bases). Germline V gene lookup returns CDR1 MDHEN and CDR2 SYDVKM. This CDR3 spans 14 amino acids. Trimming took 5 bases from V and 5 from J, leaving 16 bases between them. CDR3 nucleotides: TGTGCCAGCAGTCTCAACAGGGCCGGTGACGAGCAGTACTTC. Translating it yields CASSLNRAGDEQYF. The whole variable domain, remainder taken from reference TRBV28 and TRBJ2-7, is DVKVTQSSRYLVKRTGEKVFLECVQDMDHENMFWYRQDPGLGLRLIYFSYDVKMKEKGDIPEGYSVSREKKERFSLILESASTNQTSMYLCASSLNRAGDEQYFGPGTRLTVT.